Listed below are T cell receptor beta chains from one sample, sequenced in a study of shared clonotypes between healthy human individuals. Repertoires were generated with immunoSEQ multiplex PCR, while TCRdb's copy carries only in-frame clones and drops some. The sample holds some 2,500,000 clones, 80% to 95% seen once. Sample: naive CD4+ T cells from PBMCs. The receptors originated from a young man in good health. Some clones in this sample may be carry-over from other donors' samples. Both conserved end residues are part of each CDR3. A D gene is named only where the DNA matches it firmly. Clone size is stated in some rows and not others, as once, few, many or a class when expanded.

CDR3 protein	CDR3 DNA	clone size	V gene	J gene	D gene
CASSWDRVFHNEQFF	TGTGCCAGCAGTTGGGACAGGGTTTTCCACAATGAGCAGTTCTTC	.	TRBV28	TRBJ2-1	TRBD1
CASSQDLGQGAHEQFF	TGTGCCAGCAGCCAAGATCTAGGACAGGGGGCGCATGAGCAGTTCTTC	.	TRBV14	TRBJ2-1	TRBD1
CASSLRGNQPQHF	TGTGCCAGCAGCCTGAGGGGGAATCAGCCCCAGCATTTT	.	TRBV7-9	TRBJ1-5	.
CASSINPKGPYEQYF	TGTGCCAGTAGTATAAACCCCAAGGGCCCCTACGAGCAGTACTTC	.	TRBV19	TRBJ2-7	.
CTSSYRDRGSYEQYF	TGTACCAGCAGTTACCGGGACAGGGGGTCCTACGAGCAGTACTTC	.	TRBV6-5	TRBJ2-7	TRBD1
CASSLSPNPNTGELFF	TGTGCCAGCAGCTTATCCCCTAACCCGAACACCGGGGAGCTGTTTTTT	few	TRBV7-3	TRBJ2-2	.
CAWSVELSTEAFF	TGTGCCTGGAGTGTAGAGCTAAGCACTGAAGCTTTCTTT	.	TRBV30	TRBJ1-1	.
CASSQVAEAYNEQFF	TGCGCCAGCAGCCAGGTAGCGGAAGCCTACAATGAGCAGTTCTTC	.	TRBV4-3	TRBJ2-1	.
CASSVGGQGTYEQYF	TGTGCCAGCAGCGTAGGGGGACAGGGCACCTACGAGCAGTACTTC	.	TRBV9	TRBJ2-7	TRBD1
CASSPGQGYQPQHF	TGTGCCAGCTCACCGGGACAGGGATATCAGCCCCAGCATTTT	.	TRBV18	TRBJ1-5	TRBD1
CASSGTNRGGYTF	TGTGCCAGCAGTGGAACAAACAGGGGGGGCTACACCTTC	once	TRBV28	TRBJ1-2	TRBD1
CASSQGGTEAFF	TGTGCCAGCTCTCAGGGGGGAACTGAAGCTTTCTTT	.	TRBV18	TRBJ1-1	TRBD1
CASSVGPGGPLGEQYF	TGTGCCAGCAGCGTAGGCCCGGGAGGGCCTCTAGGCGAGCAGTACTTC	.	TRBV9	TRBJ2-7	TRBD2
CAISGSENTEAFF	TGTGCCATCAGTGGGTCGGAGAACACTGAAGCTTTCTTT	.	TRBV10-3	TRBJ1-1	.
CASTQRVLWTEAFF	TGTGCCAGCACCCAAAGGGTCCTTTGGACTGAAGCTTTCTTT	.	TRBV7-3	TRBJ1-1	.
CASRPPGQGAQAFF	TGCGCCAGCAGGCCGCCGGGACAGGGGGCCCAAGCTTTCTTT	.	TRBV5-1	TRBJ1-1	TRBD1
CASSPRDTYYNEQFF	TGTGCCAGCTCACCCCGGGACACCTACTACAATGAGCAGTTCTTC	.	TRBV18	TRBJ2-1	.
CASSLAPGPTSFEQYF	TGCGCCAGCAGCTTGGCCCCGGGACCAACCTCCTTTGAGCAGTACTTC	.	TRBV5-1	TRBJ2-7	.
CASSLRPGEKLFF	TGTGCCAGCAGCCTCAGACCTGGAGAAAAACTGTTTTTT	.	TRBV11-2	TRBJ1-4	.
CASSEGGTDTQYF	TGTGCCAGCAGTGAAGGAGGGACGGATACGCAGTATTTT	once	TRBV6-1	TRBJ2-3	.
CASSAQGVTGELFF	TGTGCCAGCAGTGCACAGGGTGTGACCGGGGAGCTGTTTTTT	.	TRBV25-1	TRBJ2-2	.
CASSRLTANTEAFF	TGTGCCAGCAGCCGGCTGACGGCGAACACTGAAGCTTTCTTT	once	TRBV6-5	TRBJ1-1	.
CASNPNFGNCNQPQHF	TGCGCCAGCAATCCAAATTTTGGGAATTGCAATCAGCCCCAGCATTTT	.	TRBV23-1	TRBJ1-5	.